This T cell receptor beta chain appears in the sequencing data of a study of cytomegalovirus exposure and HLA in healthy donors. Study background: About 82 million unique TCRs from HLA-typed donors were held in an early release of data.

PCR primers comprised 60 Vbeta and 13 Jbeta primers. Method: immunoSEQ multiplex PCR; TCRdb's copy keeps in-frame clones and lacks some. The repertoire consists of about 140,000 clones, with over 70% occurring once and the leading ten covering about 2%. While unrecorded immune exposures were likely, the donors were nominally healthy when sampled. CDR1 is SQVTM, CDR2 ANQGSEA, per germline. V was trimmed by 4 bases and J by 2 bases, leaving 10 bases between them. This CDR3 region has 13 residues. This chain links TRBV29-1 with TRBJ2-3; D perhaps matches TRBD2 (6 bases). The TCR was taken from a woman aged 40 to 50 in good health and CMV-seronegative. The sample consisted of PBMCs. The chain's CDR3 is CSVAGEVTDTQYF. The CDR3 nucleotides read TGCAGCGTTGCGGGGGAAGTCACAGATACGCAGTATTTT.